Listed below are T cell receptor beta chains from one sample, sequenced in a study of control samples from healthy donors and cancer patients. The data were produced by immunoSEQ multiplex PCR, yet TCRdb's version contains in-frame clones alone and is incomplete. The sample carries approximately 150,000 clones, more than 85% recorded once. Sequenced sample: blood. These receptor sequences come from a young man in good health. The CDR3 runs from the conserved cysteine through the conserved F or W. A D gene is named only where the DNA matches it firmly. The listing skips clone size in some rows; elsewhere it reads once, few, many or a size class.

cdr3_length: 15
v_call: TRBV7-3
d_call: NA
j_call: TRBJ2-6
clone_size: NA
cdr3_aa: CASSWGRTGANVLTF
cdr3_nt: TGTGCCAGCAGCTGGGGGAGGACTGGGGCCAACGTCCTGACTTTC

cdr3_length: 14
v_call: TRBV28
d_call: NA
j_call: TRBJ1-5
clone_size: NA
cdr3_aa: CASSLVGNNQPQHF
cdr3_nt: TGTGCCAGCAGTTTAGTCGGAAACAATCAGCCCCAGCATTTT

cdr3_length: 15
v_call: TRBV27
d_call: TRBD1
j_call: TRBJ1-1
clone_size: NA
cdr3_aa: CASRQRQGTNTEAFF
cdr3_nt: TGTGCCAGCAGACAGCGACAGGGAACGAACACTGAAGCTTTCTTT

cdr3_length: 15
v_call: TRBV9
d_call: NA
j_call: TRBJ1-1
clone_size: NA
cdr3_aa: CASSGGWGLGTEAFF
cdr3_nt: TGTGCCAGCAGCGGAGGGTGGGGGCTAGGCACTGAAGCTTTCTTT

cdr3_length: 11
v_call: TRBV5-1
d_call: NA
j_call: TRBJ2-1
clone_size: NA
cdr3_aa: CASSFRTEQFF
cdr3_nt: TGCGCCAGCAGCTTCCGGACAGAGCAGTTCTTC

cdr3_length: 14
v_call: TRBV6-1
d_call: NA
j_call: TRBJ2-1
clone_size: NA
cdr3_aa: CASSEWMRDDEQFF
cdr3_nt: TGTGCCAGCAGTGAATGGATGAGGGATGATGAGCAGTTCTTC

cdr3_length: 16
v_call: TRBV29-1
d_call: NA
j_call: TRBJ1-2
clone_size: NA
cdr3_aa: CSVDRVLGRERSGYTF
cdr3_nt: TGCAGCGTTGATAGGGTGTTGGGTAGGGAGAGGTCTGGCTACACCTTC

cdr3_length: 14
v_call: TRBV28
d_call: TRBD1
j_call: TRBJ1-5
clone_size: NA
cdr3_aa: CASSPTGEGQPQHF
cdr3_nt: TGTGCCAGCAGTCCTACAGGGGAGGGTCAGCCCCAGCATTTT

cdr3_length: 15
v_call: TRBV6-5
d_call: TRBD1
j_call: TRBJ1-2
clone_size: NA
cdr3_aa: CASSYSAGGIYGYTF
cdr3_nt: TGTGCCAGCAGTTACTCTGCAGGGGGCATTTATGGCTACACCTTC

cdr3_length: 17
v_call: TRBV18
d_call: TRBD1
j_call: TRBJ1-4
clone_size: NA
cdr3_aa: CASSPRTGGLTNEKLFF
cdr3_nt: TGTGCCAGCTCACCACGGACAGGGGGGTTGACTAATGAAAAACTGTTTTTT

cdr3_length: 16
v_call: TRBV15
d_call: TRBD1
j_call: TRBJ1-1
clone_size: NA
cdr3_aa: CATSSHRQGRGTEAFF
cdr3_nt: TGTGCCACCAGCAGCCATCGACAGGGTAGAGGCACTGAAGCTTTCTTT

cdr3_length: 15
v_call: TRBV2
d_call: NA
j_call: TRBJ1-4
clone_size: NA
cdr3_aa: CASSDVRILGEKLFF
cdr3_nt: TGTGCCAGCAGTGATGTTCGCATACTAGGAGAAAAACTGTTTTTT

cdr3_length: 15
v_call: TRBV6-5
d_call: TRBD2
j_call: TRBJ2-2
clone_size: NA
cdr3_aa: CASNRERGGTGELFF
cdr3_nt: TGTGCCAGCAACCGAGAGCGGGGGGGAACCGGGGAGCTGTTTTTT

cdr3_length: 21
v_call: TRBV6-2/TRBV6-3
d_call: NA
j_call: TRBJ2-2
clone_size: NA
cdr3_aa: CASSHDRLYAGAEGRTGELFF
cdr3_nt: TGTGCCAGCAGTCACGACCGCCTTTATGCGGGCGCAGAGGGGAGAACCGGGGAGCTGTTTTTT

cdr3_length: 13
v_call: TRBV20-1
d_call: NA
j_call: TRBJ1-2
clone_size: NA
cdr3_aa: CSASDGVRYGYTF
cdr3_nt: TGCAGTGCTAGTGACGGGGTCAGGTATGGCTACACCTTC

cdr3_length: 16
v_call: TRBV19
d_call: NA
j_call: TRBJ1-5
clone_size: NA
cdr3_aa: CASSIGGDYSNQPQHF
cdr3_nt: TGTGCCAGTAGTATAGGCGGAGACTATAGCAATCAGCCCCAGCATTTT

cdr3_length: 13
v_call: TRBV19
d_call: TRBD1
j_call: TRBJ2-7
clone_size: NA
cdr3_aa: CASSPGQAYEQYF
cdr3_nt: TGTGCCAGTAGTCCGGGACAGGCCTACGAGCAGTACTTC

cdr3_length: 15
v_call: TRBV12-2
d_call: NA
j_call: TRBJ1-5
clone_size: NA
cdr3_aa: CASRGTGYSNQPQHF
cdr3_nt: TGTGCAAGTCGGGGAACAGGGTATAGCAATCAGCCCCAGCATTTT

cdr3_length: 15
v_call: TRBV30
d_call: NA
j_call: TRBJ1-2
clone_size: NA
cdr3_aa: CAWKSGIPANYGYTF
cdr3_nt: TGTGCCTGGAAATCGGGGATCCCGGCTAACTATGGCTACACCTTC

cdr3_length: 16
v_call: TRBV19
d_call: TRBD2
j_call: TRBJ2-1
clone_size: NA
cdr3_aa: CASSIASGGSYNEQFF
cdr3_nt: TGTGCCAGTAGTATAGCTAGCGGGGGATCCTACAATGAGCAGTTCTTC

cdr3_length: 13
v_call: TRBV30
d_call: NA
j_call: TRBJ2-7
clone_size: few
cdr3_aa: CAWSPSTEYEQYF
cdr3_nt: TGTGCCTGGAGTCCCTCGACCGAGTACGAGCAGTACTTC

cdr3_length: 14
v_call: TRBV9
d_call: NA
j_call: TRBJ2-3
clone_size: NA
cdr3_aa: CASSASVSTDTQYF
cdr3_nt: TGTGCCAGCAGCGCTTCCGTGTCCACAGATACGCAGTATTTT

cdr3_length: 16
v_call: TRBV9
d_call: TRBD2
j_call: TRBJ2-3
clone_size: NA
cdr3_aa: CASSVTGTSGADTQYF
cdr3_nt: TGTGCCAGCAGCGTAACCGGGACTAGCGGGGCAGATACGCAGTATTTT

cdr3_length: 11
v_call: TRBV6-6
d_call: NA
j_call: TRBJ1-1
clone_size: NA
cdr3_aa: CASSFRTEAFF
cdr3_nt: TGTGCCAGCAGTTTTCGCACTGAAGCTTTCTTT

cdr3_length: 15
v_call: TRBV7-6
d_call: TRBD1
j_call: TRBJ2-1
clone_size: NA
cdr3_aa: CASSSPGQGYNEQFF
cdr3_nt: TGTGCCAGCAGCTCACCGGGACAGGGGTACAATGAGCAGTTCTTC

cdr3_length: 14
v_call: TRBV28
d_call: TRBD1
j_call: TRBJ1-2
clone_size: NA
cdr3_aa: CASSFGTGIGGYTF
cdr3_nt: TGTGCCAGCAGTTTCGGGACAGGGATCGGTGGCTACACCTTC

cdr3_length: 16
v_call: TRBV28
d_call: NA
j_call: TRBJ1-5
clone_size: NA
cdr3_aa: CASSPPGPGSNQPQHF
cdr3_nt: TGTGCCAGCAGTCCACCCGGCCCGGGGAGCAATCAGCCCCAGCATTTT

cdr3_length: 17
v_call: TRBV9
d_call: TRBD2
j_call: TRBJ2-2
clone_size: NA
cdr3_aa: CASSVELAGANTGELFF
cdr3_nt: TGTGCCAGCAGCGTAGAACTAGCGGGGGCCAACACCGGGGAGCTGTTTTTT

cdr3_length: 15
v_call: TRBV5-5
d_call: TRBD1
j_call: TRBJ2-7
clone_size: once
cdr3_aa: CASSLRNRGAYEQYF
cdr3_nt: TGTGCCAGCAGCTTGAGAAACAGGGGTGCCTACGAGCAGTACTTC

cdr3_length: 19
v_call: TRBV27
d_call: TRBD2
j_call: TRBJ2-1
clone_size: NA
cdr3_aa: CASSLKGGGAIPGYNEQFF
cdr3_nt: TGTGCCAGCAGTTTAAAAGGCGGGGGGGCGATTCCTGGCTACAATGAGCAGTTCTTC

cdr3_length: 12
v_call: TRBV11-2
d_call: NA
j_call: TRBJ2-7
clone_size: NA
cdr3_aa: CASSLPSYEQYF
cdr3_nt: TGTGCCAGCAGCTTACCGAGTTACGAGCAGTACTTC

cdr3_length: 11
v_call: TRBV20-1
d_call: NA
j_call: TRBJ2-7
clone_size: once
cdr3_aa: CSAPRSYEQYF
cdr3_nt: TGCAGTGCTCCTAGGTCCTACGAGCAGTACTTC

cdr3_length: 14
v_call: TRBV5-6
d_call: NA
j_call: TRBJ1-1
clone_size: NA
cdr3_aa: CASSSAGRGAEAFF
cdr3_nt: TGTGCCAGCAGCTCCGCCGGGAGAGGGGCTGAAGCTTTCTTT

cdr3_length: 13
v_call: TRBV18
d_call: NA
j_call: TRBJ2-1
clone_size: NA
cdr3_aa: CASSRRQNNEQFF
cdr3_nt: TGTGCCAGCTCACGTCGACAGAACAATGAGCAGTTCTTC

cdr3_length: 14
v_call: TRBV5-6
d_call: TRBD2
j_call: TRBJ2-1
clone_size: NA
cdr3_aa: CASSGTSSYNEQFF
cdr3_nt: TGTGCCAGCAGTGGGACTAGCTCCTACAATGAGCAGTTCTTC

cdr3_length: 13
v_call: TRBV7-2
d_call: NA
j_call: TRBJ2-1
clone_size: NA
cdr3_aa: CASSLAGGREQFF
cdr3_nt: TGTGCCAGCAGCTTAGCGGGGGGGCGGGAGCAGTTCTTC

cdr3_length: 16
v_call: TRBV5-1
d_call: NA
j_call: TRBJ2-1
clone_size: NA
cdr3_aa: CASSLEGWSSYNEQFF
cdr3_nt: TGCGCCAGCAGCTTGGAGGGTTGGAGCTCCTACAATGAGCAGTTCTTC

cdr3_length: 13
v_call: TRBV7-9
d_call: NA
j_call: TRBJ2-1
clone_size: NA
cdr3_aa: CASSPILDNEQFF
cdr3_nt: TGTGCCAGCAGCCCGATACTAGATAATGAGCAGTTCTTC

cdr3_length: 15
v_call: TRBV19
d_call: TRBD1
j_call: TRBJ2-7
clone_size: NA
cdr3_aa: CASSENRGTIDEQYF
cdr3_nt: TGTGCCAGTAGTGAAAACAGGGGGACGATTGACGAGCAGTACTTC

cdr3_length: 11
v_call: TRBV29-1
d_call: NA
j_call: TRBJ2-3
clone_size: once
cdr3_aa: CSVLYTDTQYF
cdr3_nt: TGCAGCGTCCTTTACACAGATACGCAGTATTTT

cdr3_length: 14
v_call: TRBV9
d_call: NA
j_call: TRBJ1-3
clone_size: NA
cdr3_aa: CASSVGGTGNTIYF
cdr3_nt: TGTGCCAGCAGCGTAGGGGGGACTGGAAACACCATATATTTT

cdr3_length: 13
v_call: TRBV24-1
d_call: NA
j_call: TRBJ1-1
clone_size: NA
cdr3_aa: CATSESLNTEAFF
cdr3_nt: TGTGCCACCAGTGAAAGCCTGAACACTGAAGCTTTCTTT

cdr3_length: 14
v_call: TRBV28
d_call: NA
j_call: TRBJ2-1
clone_size: NA
cdr3_aa: CASQETRPGGEQFF
cdr3_nt: TGTGCCAGCCAAGAAACTCGCCCTGGGGGTGAGCAGTTCTTC

cdr3_length: 13
v_call: TRBV5-5
d_call: NA
j_call: TRBJ2-1
clone_size: NA
cdr3_aa: CASSLGPYNEQFF
cdr3_nt: TGTGCCAGCAGCTTGGGGCCATACAATGAGCAGTTCTTC

cdr3_length: 12
v_call: TRBV6-5
d_call: NA
j_call: TRBJ2-7
clone_size: once
cdr3_aa: CASRGDIYEQYF
cdr3_nt: TGTGCCAGCAGGGGGGACATATACGAGCAGTACTTC

cdr3_length: 16
v_call: TRBV5-1
d_call: TRBD2
j_call: TRBJ2-7
clone_size: NA
cdr3_aa: CASSLNLAGGPYEQYF
cdr3_nt: TGCGCCAGCAGTCTAAACCTAGCGGGGGGGCCCTACGAGCAGTACTTC

cdr3_length: 17
v_call: TRBV6-6
d_call: NA
j_call: TRBJ2-4
clone_size: NA
cdr3_aa: CASSQQPSSGAKNIQYF
cdr3_nt: TGTGCCAGCAGTCAACAACCCTCGAGCGGAGCCAAAAACATTCAGTACTTC

cdr3_length: 13
v_call: TRBV6-5
d_call: NA
j_call: TRBJ1-1
clone_size: NA
cdr3_aa: CASSWGVNTEAFF
cdr3_nt: TGTGCCAGCAGTTGGGGGGTAAACACTGAAGCTTTCTTT

cdr3_length: 15
v_call: TRBV5-4
d_call: TRBD1
j_call: TRBJ2-5
clone_size: NA
cdr3_aa: CASSKRQGNQETQYF
cdr3_nt: TGTGCCAGCAGCAAACGACAGGGGAACCAAGAGACCCAGTACTTC

cdr3_length: 14
v_call: TRBV6-1
d_call: NA
j_call: TRBJ1-2
clone_size: NA
cdr3_aa: CASSEDGRNYGYTF
cdr3_nt: TGTGCCAGCAGTGAAGACGGACGGAACTATGGCTACACCTTC

cdr3_length: 15
v_call: TRBV19
d_call: TRBD2
j_call: TRBJ2-1
clone_size: NA
cdr3_aa: CASRGLAGGWNEQFF
cdr3_nt: TGTGCCAGCCGGGGCCTAGCGGGGGGTTGGAATGAGCAGTTCTTC

cdr3_length: 14
v_call: TRBV10-1
d_call: TRBD1
j_call: TRBJ1-1
clone_size: NA
cdr3_aa: CASSEGQENTEAFF
cdr3_nt: TGCGCCAGCAGTGAGGGACAGGAGAACACTGAAGCTTTCTTT

cdr3_length: 15
v_call: TRBV11-2
d_call: TRBD2
j_call: TRBJ2-2
clone_size: NA
cdr3_aa: CASSLRGGHTGELFF
cdr3_nt: TGTGCCAGCAGCTTGCGGGGGGGCCACACCGGGGAGCTGTTTTTT

cdr3_length: 14
v_call: TRBV29-1
d_call: TRBD1
j_call: TRBJ1-4
clone_size: NA
cdr3_aa: CSVNSGTGNEKLFF
cdr3_nt: TGCAGCGTTAACTCCGGGACAGGGAATGAAAAACTGTTTTTT